The 10 T cell receptor beta chains presented below share a single source sample, sequenced in a study of cytomegalovirus exposure and HLA in healthy donors. The primer mix had 60 Vbeta and 13 Jbeta primers. Sequencing used immunoSEQ multiplex PCR; TCRdb keeps in-frame clones, though not all of them. The sample gives about 160,000 clones, approximately 77% of which show up once; roughly 7.4% is in the top ten. Sequencing was carried out using PBMCs. The receptors shown here come from a male donor in good health and CMV-seropositive.

The chain couples TRBV30 to TRBJ1-4; D gene ambiguous. Trimming pared 0 bases from V and 8 bases from J, leaving 7 bases between. Per germline, CDR1 GTSNPN and CDR2 SVGIG (reference sequence). The CDR3 spans 12 residues. DNA of the CDR3: TGTGCCTGGAGTGTACTTGAGGAAAAACTGTTTTTT. Its protein product is CAWSVLEEKLFF.

This clone was observed a handful of times. The rearrangement links TRBV5-5 to TRBJ2-7; D possibly corresponds to TRBD2 (7 bases). V lost 0 bases, J lost 5 bases, and 15 bases lay in between. The CDR3 loop spans 15 amino acids. The germline V gene has CDR1 SGHKS and CDR2 YYEKEE (reference sequence). CDR3 in amino acids: CASSLGSAGANEQYF. CDR3 sequence (DNA): TGTGCCAGCAGCTTGGGTTCGGCGGGGGCGAACGAGCAGTACTTC.

The chain uses TRBV2 and TRBJ1-6; no reliable D call. The CDR3 runs 16 residues. Germline V lookup: CDR1 SNHLY, CDR2 FYNNEI. Trimming removed 6 bases from V and 0 bases from J, with 12 bases in between. The CDR3 is CASRPGPSSYNSPLHF. The CDR3, as DNA: TGTGCCAGCAGGCCCGGTCCGAGCTCCTATAATTCACCCCTCCACTTT.

V usage is TRBV5-4 and J usage is TRBJ1-2; 9 nucleotides line up with TRBD1. The J segment lost 5 bases and the V segment lost 3 bases, leaving 5 bases of the junction unmatched. This CDR3 comprises 14 residues. The germline V gene has CDR1 SGHNT and CDR2 YYREEE (reference sequence). The CDR3, as DNA: TGTGCCAGCAGCTCACAGGGGGCAGGGTATGGCTACACCTTC. It codes for CASSSQGAGYGYTF.

Comments on this clone: At one end, the junction sequence differs from germline, possibly due to a read error. This chain links TRBV18 with TRBJ2-4; the D gene is possibly TRBD2 (5 bases). The CDR3 sequence is 13 residues long. In germline, CDR1 is KGHSH, CDR2 LQKENI. The CDR3 is CASSPRAEEAQYF. DNA for the CDR3: TGTGCCAGCTCCCCACGGGCTGAGGAGGCTCAGTACTTC.

Note on this clone: The identical CDR3 is also encoded by other nucleotide sequences in the sample. The J gene is TRBJ2-5, the V gene TRBV7-9; 8 nucleotides line up with TRBD1. TRBJ2-7 explains the end of the DNA better; the J call may be wrong. Germline-derived CDR1 and CDR2 are SEHNR and FQNEAQ (reference sequence). This CDR3 comprises 14 residues. The CDR3 loop reads CASSSGTGVYEQYF. The CDR3 nucleotides are TGTGCCAGCAGCTCCGGGACAGGAGTCTACGAGCAGTACTTC.

This clone showed up just a few times. The V and J genes are TRBV6-4 and TRBJ1-5; D is perhaps TRBD1 (6 bases). The CDR3 spans 13 residues. Germline V gene data show CDR1 as MRHNA and CDR2 as SNTAGT. Trimming shortened V by 6 bases and J by 1 base, and 7 bases separated the two germline ends. The CDR3 DNA reads TGTGCCAGCAGCCAGGGGAGCAATCAGCCCCAGCATTTT. Translation gives CASSQGSNQPQHF.

The genes are TRBV21-1 and TRBJ1-4; TRBD1 was called by the table and not checked on the DNA. TRBV21-1 is tagged as a pseudogene. The CDR3 sequence is 16 residues long. The chain's CDR3 is CASSKATGGGDEKLFF. The CDR3 bases are TGTGCCAGCAGCAAAGCGACAGGGGGCGGGGATGAAAAACTGTTTTTT.

This clone appeared a single time. The chain couples TRBV9 to TRBJ2-3, with D possibly matching TRBD2 (6 bases). Germline V CDR1 and CDR2: SGDLS, YYNGEE. The CDR3 contains 15 residues. Trimming shortened V by 0 bases and J by 2 bases, and 10 bases separated the two germline ends. CDR3 DNA: TGTGCCAGCAGCGTAGCGGGGGTGGTCACAGATACGCAGTATTTT. It is translated as CASSVAGVVTDTQYF.

The chain uses TRBV7-6 and TRBJ2-7; 9 bases are shared with TRBD1. Germline assignment: CDR1 SGHVS and CDR2 FNYEAQ. This CDR3 has 14 residues. Germline trimming cut 1 base from V and 4 bases from J; bases unmatched to any gene: 2. CDR3 sequence reads: CASSLVTGGYEQYF. CDR3 DNA: TGTGCCAGCAGCTTAGTGACAGGGGGATACGAGCAGTACTTC.